This paragraph covers one T cell receptor beta chain sequence. Its antigen remains unknown. The source of the sample is a study of T cell responses to AZD1222 COVID-19 vaccine. At the level of the study: Whether given at about 4 or about 12 weeks, second doses were pooled. Study results and limitations: All repertoire sampling was performed exclusively after the peak T cell response. Donors were chiefly white British, with a greater number of females, and clonal diversity was perhaps underestimated.

V lost 0 bases and J lost 4, with 3 bases in between. The CDR3 extends over 12 amino acids. Germline lookup yields CDR1 SEHNR and CDR2 FQNEAQ (reference sequence). Some clones are missing from TCRdb's copy, which holds only in-frame ones; the method was immunoSEQ multiplex PCR. This table holds roughly 130,000 clones, 85% to 95% found once. This chain uses TRBV7-9 with TRBJ1-2; no clear D gene. The sample was peripheral blood, taken on day 0 of AZD1222 vaccination. This receptor was obtained from an adult in good health. CDR3 amino acids: CASSLASYGYTF. The CDR3 nucleotides are TGTGCCAGCAGCTTAGCGAGCTATGGCTACACCTTC. The full variable domain, its missing parts supplied by reference TRBV7-9 and TRBJ1-2, is DTGVSQNPRHKITKRGQNVTFRCDPISEHNRLYWYRQTLGQGPEFLTYFQNEAQLEKSRLLSDRFSAERPKGSFSTLEIQRTEQGDSAMYLCASSLASYGYTFGSGTRLTVV.